The present TCR beta chain was sequenced within a study of T cell responses to AZD1222 COVID-19 vaccine. The CDR3 covers 14 residues. Germline values: CDR1 MNHEY, CDR2 SVGAGI. Trimming removed 6 bases from V and 5 bases from J; junction bases left unmatched: 3. Here immunoSEQ multiplex PCR was the method, and the copy in TCRdb shows in-frame clones only, minus some. This table holds about 180,000 clones, almost 90% found once. This specimen consisted of peripheral blood, obtained on day 0 of AZD1222 vaccination. The sequence derives from an adult in good health. This chain joins TRBV6-5 and TRBJ1-4; 10 nucleotides align to TRBD1. In nucleotides, the CDR3 is TGTGCCAGCAGACCGGGACAGGGGAATGAAAAACTGTTTTTT. It codes for CASRPGQGNEKLFF.